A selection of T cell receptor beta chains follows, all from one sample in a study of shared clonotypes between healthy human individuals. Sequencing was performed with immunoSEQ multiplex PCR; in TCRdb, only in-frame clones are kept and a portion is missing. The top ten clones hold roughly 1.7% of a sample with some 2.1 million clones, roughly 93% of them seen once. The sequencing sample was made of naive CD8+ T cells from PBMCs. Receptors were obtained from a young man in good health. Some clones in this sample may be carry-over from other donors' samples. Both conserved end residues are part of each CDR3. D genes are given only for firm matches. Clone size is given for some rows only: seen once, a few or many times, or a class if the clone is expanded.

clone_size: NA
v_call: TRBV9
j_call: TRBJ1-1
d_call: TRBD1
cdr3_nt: TGTGCCAGCAGCCCAAAAGGCCGGGACAGCATAGAAGCTTTCTTT
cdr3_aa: CASSPKGRDSIEAFF

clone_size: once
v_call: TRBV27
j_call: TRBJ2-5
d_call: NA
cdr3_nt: TGTGCCAGCAGTCCTCCAAGTGTTCGGCCCCGGGAGACCCAGTACTTC
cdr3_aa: CASSPPSVRPRETQYF

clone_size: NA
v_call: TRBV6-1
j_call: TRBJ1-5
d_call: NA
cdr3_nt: TGTGCCAGCAGTGAACTATTTAACAGGGTTAGCAATCAGCCCCAGCATTTT
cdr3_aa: CASSELFNRVSNQPQHF

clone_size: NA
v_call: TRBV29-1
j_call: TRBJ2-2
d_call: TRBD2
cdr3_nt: TGCAGCGTTCACCTAGCGGGAGGGCCGACCGGGGAGCTGTTTTTT
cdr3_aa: CSVHLAGGPTGELFF

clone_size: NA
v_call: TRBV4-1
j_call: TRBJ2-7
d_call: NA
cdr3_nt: TGCGCCAGCAGCCCACACCGGGAAGGGCCGTCCTCCTACGAGCAGTACTTC
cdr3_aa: CASSPHREGPSSYEQYF

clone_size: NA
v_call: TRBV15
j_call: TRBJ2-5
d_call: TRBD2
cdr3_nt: TGTGCCACCAGCAGAGGACTAGCGGGAGGAGAGACCCAGTACTTC
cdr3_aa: CATSRGLAGGETQYF

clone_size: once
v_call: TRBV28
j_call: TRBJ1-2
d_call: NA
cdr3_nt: TGTGCCAGCAGAGACTCGACAGCCCATAACTATGGCTACACCTTC
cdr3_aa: CASRDSTAHNYGYTF

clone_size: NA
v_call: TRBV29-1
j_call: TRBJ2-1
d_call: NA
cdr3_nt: TGCAGCGTTCAACTAGGTTCGTTCAATGAGCAGTTCTTC
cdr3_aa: CSVQLGSFNEQFF

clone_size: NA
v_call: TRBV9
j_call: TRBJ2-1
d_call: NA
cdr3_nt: TGTGCCAGCAGCGATGGGGGTGAAGCCTACAATGAGCAGTTCTTC
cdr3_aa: CASSDGGEAYNEQFF

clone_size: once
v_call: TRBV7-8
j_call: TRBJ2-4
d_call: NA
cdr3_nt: TGTGCCAGCAGCTTAATCGTGGGCTTGGCCAAAAACATTCAGTACTTC
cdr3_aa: CASSLIVGLAKNIQYF

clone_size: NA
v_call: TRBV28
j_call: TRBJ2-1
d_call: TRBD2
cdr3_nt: TGTGCCAGCAGCCCCCAGCGGGGTAGGAGGTTCGATGAGCAGTTCTTC
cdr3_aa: CASSPQRGRRFDEQFF

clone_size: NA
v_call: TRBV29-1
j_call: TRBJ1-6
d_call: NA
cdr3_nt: TGCAGCGTTGAAGGTCCATGCCATTCACCCCTCCACTTT
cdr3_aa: CSVEGPCHSPLHF

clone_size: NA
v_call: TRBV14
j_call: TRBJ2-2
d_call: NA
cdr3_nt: TGTGCCAGCAGCCAGCTAGGACTGATCTTGGACGGGGAGCTGTTTTTT
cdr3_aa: CASSQLGLILDGELFF

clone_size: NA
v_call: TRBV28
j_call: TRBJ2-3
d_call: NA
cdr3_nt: TGTGCCAGCCGAGGGCGCACAGATACGCAGTATTTT
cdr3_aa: CASRGRTDTQYF

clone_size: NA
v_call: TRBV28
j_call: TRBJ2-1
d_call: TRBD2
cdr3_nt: TGTGCCAGCAGTTTACTCCTAGCGGAGTACAATGAGCAGTTCTTC
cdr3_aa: CASSLLLAEYNEQFF

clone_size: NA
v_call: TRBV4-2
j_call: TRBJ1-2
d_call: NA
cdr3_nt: TGTGCCAGCAGCCAACGCACCCTTGGGAACTATGGCTACACCTTC
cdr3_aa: CASSQRTLGNYGYTF

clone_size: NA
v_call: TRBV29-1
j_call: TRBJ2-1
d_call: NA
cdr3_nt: TGCAGCGCTCGGGGGCCCTACAATGAGCAGTTCTTC
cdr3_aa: CSARGPYNEQFF

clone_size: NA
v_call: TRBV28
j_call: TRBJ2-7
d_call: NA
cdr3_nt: TGTGCCAGCAGTTCCCCCCTCGGGAGAGCGTTCGAGCAGTACTTC
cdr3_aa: CASSSPLGRAFEQYF

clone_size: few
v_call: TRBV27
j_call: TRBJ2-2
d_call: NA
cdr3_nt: TGTGCCAGCAGTTTTACCGCGGGGGAGCTGTTTTTT
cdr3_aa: CASSFTAGELFF

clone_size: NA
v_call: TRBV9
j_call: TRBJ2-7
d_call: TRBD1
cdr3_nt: TGTGCCAGCAGCGTAGGACAGGGGTCTAGGGAGCAGTACTTC
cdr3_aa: CASSVGQGSREQYF

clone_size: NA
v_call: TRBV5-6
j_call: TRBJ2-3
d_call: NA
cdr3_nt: TGTGCCAGCAGCTGGACCGGGACTTCATGGCGGGATACGCAGTATTTT
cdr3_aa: CASSWTGTSWRDTQYF

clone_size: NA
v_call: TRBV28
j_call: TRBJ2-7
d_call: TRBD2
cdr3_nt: TGTGCCAGCTGGTCGAGCGGACTAGCGGGCGACCGCTTCTACGAGCAGTACTTC
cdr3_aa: CASWSSGLAGDRFYEQYF

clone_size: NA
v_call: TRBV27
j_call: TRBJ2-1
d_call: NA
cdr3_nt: TGTGCCAGCAGTTTCCCCTCCTACAATGAGCAGTTCTTC
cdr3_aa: CASSFPSYNEQFF

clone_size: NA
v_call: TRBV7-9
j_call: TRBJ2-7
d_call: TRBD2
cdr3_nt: TGTGCCAGCAGCTTGGGGCTAGCGGGAGTCTACGAGCAGTACTTC
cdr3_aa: CASSLGLAGVYEQYF

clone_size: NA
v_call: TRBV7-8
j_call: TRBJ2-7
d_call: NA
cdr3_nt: TGTGCCAGCAGCTTGGCTGGGACTCACTCCTACGAGCAGTACTTC
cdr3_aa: CASSLAGTHSYEQYF

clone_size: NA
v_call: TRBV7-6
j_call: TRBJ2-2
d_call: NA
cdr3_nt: TGTGCCAGCAGCTTGGGGGTAATGCCCGGGGAGCTGTTTTTT
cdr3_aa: CASSLGVMPGELFF

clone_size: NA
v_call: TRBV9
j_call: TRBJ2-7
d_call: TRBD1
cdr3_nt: TGTGCCAGCAGCACACAGACAGGGGGGACCTACGAGCAGTACTTC
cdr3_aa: CASSTQTGGTYEQYF

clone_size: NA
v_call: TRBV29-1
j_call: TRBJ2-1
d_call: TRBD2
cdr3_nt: TGCAGCGCCCAGGGGGGACTAGCGGGAATGAGCTCCTACAATGAGCAGTTCTTC
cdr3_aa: CSAQGGLAGMSSYNEQFF

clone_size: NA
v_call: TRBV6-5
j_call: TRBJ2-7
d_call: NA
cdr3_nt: TGTGCCAGCGGTGGCTCCTACGAGCAGTACTTC
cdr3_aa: CASGGSYEQYF

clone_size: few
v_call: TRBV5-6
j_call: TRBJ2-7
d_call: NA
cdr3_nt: TGTGCCAGCAGCCGGGGACCCGAGCAGTACTTC
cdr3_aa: CASSRGPEQYF

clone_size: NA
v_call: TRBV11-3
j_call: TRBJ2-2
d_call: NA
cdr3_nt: TGTGCCAGCAGCTTGCGGGGCTCGAACACCGGGGAGCTGTTTTTT
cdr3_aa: CASSLRGSNTGELFF

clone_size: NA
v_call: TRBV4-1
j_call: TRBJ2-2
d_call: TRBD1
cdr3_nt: TGCGCCAGCAGCCAAGTTATTCGACAGGGCGAAGTCGGGGAGCTGTTTTTT
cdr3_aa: CASSQVIRQGEVGELFF

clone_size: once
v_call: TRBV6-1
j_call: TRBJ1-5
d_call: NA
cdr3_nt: TGTGCCAGCAGCCGGGGTTCCCTCTCGCCCCAGCATTTT
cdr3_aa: CASSRGSLSPQHF

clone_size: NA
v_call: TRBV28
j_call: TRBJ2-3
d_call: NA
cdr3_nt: TGTGCCAGCGAAAAACGGGCAGCCCGCACAGATACGCAGTATTTT
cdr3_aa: CASEKRAARTDTQYF

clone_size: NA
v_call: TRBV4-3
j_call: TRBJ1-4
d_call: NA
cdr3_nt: TGCGCCAGCAGCCAAGCGACAGGTGAAAATGAAAAACTGTTTTTT
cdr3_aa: CASSQATGENEKLFF

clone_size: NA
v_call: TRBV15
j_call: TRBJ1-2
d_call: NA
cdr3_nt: TGTGCCACCAGCAGAGATGATGGGTTTGCGGCTAACTATGGCTACACCTTC
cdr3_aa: CATSRDDGFAANYGYTF

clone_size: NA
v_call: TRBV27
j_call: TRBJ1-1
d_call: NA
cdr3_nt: TGTGCCAGCCTCAGGGGCACAGGGAACACTGAAGCTTTCTTT
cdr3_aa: CASLRGTGNTEAFF

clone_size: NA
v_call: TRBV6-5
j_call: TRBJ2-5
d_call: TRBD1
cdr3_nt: TGTGCCAGCAGTGGGGGACAGGACCTCCAAGAGACCCAGTACTTC
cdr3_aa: CASSGGQDLQETQYF

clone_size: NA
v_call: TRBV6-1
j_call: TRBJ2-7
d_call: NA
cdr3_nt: TGTGCCAGCAGTCCAAGACTGTTCTACGAGCAGTACTTC
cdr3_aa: CASSPRLFYEQYF

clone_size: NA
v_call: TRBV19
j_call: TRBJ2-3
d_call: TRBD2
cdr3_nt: TGTGCCAGTAGACCGGTTGCGGGGGTTCAAGATACGCAGTATTTT
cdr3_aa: CASRPVAGVQDTQYF

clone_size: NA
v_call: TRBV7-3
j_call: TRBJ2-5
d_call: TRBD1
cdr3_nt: TGTGCCAGCAGCTCAGGGACAGGGTACCAAGAGACCCAGTACTTC
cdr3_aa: CASSSGTGYQETQYF

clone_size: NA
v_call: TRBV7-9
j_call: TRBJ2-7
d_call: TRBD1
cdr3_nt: TGTGCCAGCAGCCTGGGACAGGGGGGGACCTACGAGCAGTACTTC
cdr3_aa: CASSLGQGGTYEQYF